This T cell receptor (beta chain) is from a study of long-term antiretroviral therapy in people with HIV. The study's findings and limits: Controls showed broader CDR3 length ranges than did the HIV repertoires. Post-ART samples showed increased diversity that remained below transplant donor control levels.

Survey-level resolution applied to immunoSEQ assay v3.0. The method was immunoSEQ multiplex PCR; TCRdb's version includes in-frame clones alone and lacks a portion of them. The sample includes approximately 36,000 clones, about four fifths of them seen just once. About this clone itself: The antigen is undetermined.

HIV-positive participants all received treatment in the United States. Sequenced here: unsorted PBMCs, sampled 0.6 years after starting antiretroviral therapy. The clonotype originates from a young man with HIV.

CDR3 residues: CASSSTGTGFYEQYF. The CDR3 DNA reads TGTGCCAGCAGCTCTACCGGGACAGGGTTTTACGAGCAGTACTTC. The J gene is TRBJ2-7, the V gene TRBV11-2; TRBD1 agrees at 9 bases. The CDR3 has 15 amino acids. V shed 4 bases and J 4 bases; nucleotides not matched to a gene: 8. CDR1 SGHAT and CDR2 FQNNGV come from the germline V gene.